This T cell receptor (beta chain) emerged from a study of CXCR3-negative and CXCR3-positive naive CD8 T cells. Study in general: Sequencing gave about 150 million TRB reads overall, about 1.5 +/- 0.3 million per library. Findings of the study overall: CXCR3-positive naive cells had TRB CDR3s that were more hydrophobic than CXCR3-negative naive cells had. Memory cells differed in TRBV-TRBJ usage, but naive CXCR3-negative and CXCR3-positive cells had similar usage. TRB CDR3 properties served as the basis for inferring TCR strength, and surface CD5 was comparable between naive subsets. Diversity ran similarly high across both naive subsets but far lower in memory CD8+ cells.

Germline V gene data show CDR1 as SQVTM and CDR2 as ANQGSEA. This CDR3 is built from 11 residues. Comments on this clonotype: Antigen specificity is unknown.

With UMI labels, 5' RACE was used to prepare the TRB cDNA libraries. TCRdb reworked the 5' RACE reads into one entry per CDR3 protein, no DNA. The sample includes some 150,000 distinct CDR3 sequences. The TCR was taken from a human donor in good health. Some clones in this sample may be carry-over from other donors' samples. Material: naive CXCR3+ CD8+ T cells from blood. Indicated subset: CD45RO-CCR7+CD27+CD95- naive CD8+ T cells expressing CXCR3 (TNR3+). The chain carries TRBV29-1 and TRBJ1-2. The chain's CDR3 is CSATGTRGYTF.